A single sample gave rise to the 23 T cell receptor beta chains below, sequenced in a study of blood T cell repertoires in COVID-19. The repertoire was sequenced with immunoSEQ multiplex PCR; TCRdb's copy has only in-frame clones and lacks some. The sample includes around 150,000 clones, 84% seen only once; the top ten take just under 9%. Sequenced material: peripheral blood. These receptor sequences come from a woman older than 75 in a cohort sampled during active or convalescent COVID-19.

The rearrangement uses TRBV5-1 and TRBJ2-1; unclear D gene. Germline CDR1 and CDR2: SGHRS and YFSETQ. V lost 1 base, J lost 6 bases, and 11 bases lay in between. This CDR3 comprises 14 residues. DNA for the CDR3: TGCGCCAGCAGCTTGACGGGTCCCATCAATGAGCAGTTCTTC. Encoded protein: CASSLTGPINEQFF.

CDR3 nucleotide sequence: TGTGCCAGCAGTCCCGGGACAAGGGGCTACACCTTC. Protein: CASSPGTRGYTF. The chain combines TRBV12-3 or TRBV12-4 with TRBJ1-2; weak D call: TRBD1 (6 bases). The CDR3 consists of 12 residues. The ends were cut back, 5 bases at V and 8 bases at J, with 12 bases in the middle.

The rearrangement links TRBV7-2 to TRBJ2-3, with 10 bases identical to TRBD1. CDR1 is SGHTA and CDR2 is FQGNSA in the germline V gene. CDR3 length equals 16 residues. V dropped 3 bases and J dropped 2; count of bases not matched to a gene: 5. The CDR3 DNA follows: TGTGCCAGCAGCTTCGGGACAGGGGCCTACACAGATACGCAGTATTTT. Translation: CASSFGTGAYTDTQYF.

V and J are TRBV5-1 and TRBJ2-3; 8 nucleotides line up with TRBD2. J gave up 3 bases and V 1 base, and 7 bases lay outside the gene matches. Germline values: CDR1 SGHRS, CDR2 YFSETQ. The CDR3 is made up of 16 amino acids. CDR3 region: CASSLSSGIETDTQYF. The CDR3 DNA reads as TGCGCCAGCAGCTTGAGTAGCGGGATCGAGACAGATACGCAGTATTTT.

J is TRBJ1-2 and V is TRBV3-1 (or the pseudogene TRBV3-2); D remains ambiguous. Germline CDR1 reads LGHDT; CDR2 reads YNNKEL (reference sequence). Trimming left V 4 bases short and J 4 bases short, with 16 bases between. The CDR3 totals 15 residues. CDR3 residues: CASSRANPDGYGYTF. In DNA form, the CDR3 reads TGTGCCAGCAGCCGGGCGAACCCTGACGGCTATGGCTACACCTTC.

The CDR3 sequence: CASSHQHKLAGGLRNTGELFF. The CDR3 DNA reads as TGTGCCAGCAGCCACCAACACAAACTAGCGGGGGGCTTACGAAACACCGGGGAGCTGTTTTTT. This chain links TRBV3-1 (or the pseudogene TRBV3-2) with TRBJ2-2; 12 bases align to TRBD2. CDR1 is LGHDT and CDR2 is YNNKEL in the germline V gene (reference sequence). Trimming removed 3 bases from V and 2 bases from J; junction bases left unmatched: 16. The CDR3 covers 21 residues.

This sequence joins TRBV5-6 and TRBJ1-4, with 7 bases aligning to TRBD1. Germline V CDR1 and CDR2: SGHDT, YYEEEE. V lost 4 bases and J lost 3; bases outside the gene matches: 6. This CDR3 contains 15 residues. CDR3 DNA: TGTGCCAGCAGCCGCTGGGACAGATCTAATGAAAAACTGTTTTTT. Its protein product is CASSRWDRSNEKLFF.

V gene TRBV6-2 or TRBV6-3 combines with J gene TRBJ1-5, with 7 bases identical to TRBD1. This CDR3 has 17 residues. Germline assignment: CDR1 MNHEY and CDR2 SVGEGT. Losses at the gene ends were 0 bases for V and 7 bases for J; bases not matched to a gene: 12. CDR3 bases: TGTGCCAGCAGTTACTCCATCAACAGGGGCCGTGGACAGCCCCAGCATTTT. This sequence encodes CASSYSINRGRGQPQHF.

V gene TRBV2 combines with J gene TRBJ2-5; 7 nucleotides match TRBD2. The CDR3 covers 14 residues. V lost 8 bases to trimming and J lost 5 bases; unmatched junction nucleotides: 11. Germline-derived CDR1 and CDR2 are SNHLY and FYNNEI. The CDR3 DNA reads TGTGCCAGCGGGGAGGGATATGCTAGGGAGACCCAGTACTTC. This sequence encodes CASGEGYARETQYF.

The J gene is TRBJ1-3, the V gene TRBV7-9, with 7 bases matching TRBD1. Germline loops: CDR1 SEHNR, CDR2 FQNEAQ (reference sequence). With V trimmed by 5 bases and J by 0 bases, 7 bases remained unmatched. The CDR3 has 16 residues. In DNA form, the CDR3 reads TGTGCCAGCAGCCCCCCCGGGACAGCCTCTGGAAACACCATATATTTT. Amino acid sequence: CASSPPGTASGNTIYF.

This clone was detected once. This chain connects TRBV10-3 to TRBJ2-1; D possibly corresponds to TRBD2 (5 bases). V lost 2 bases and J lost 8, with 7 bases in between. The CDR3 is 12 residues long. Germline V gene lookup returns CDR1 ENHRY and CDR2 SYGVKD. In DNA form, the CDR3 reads TGTGCCATCAGTGAGGCCGGGGATGAGCAGTTCTTC. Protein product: CAISEAGDEQFF.

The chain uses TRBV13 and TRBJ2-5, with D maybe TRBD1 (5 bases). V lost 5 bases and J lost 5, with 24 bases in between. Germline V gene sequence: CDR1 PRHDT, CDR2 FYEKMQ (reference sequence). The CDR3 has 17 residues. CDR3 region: CASSAMGQGASRETQYF. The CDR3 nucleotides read TGTGCCAGCAGCGCGATGGGGCAGGGTGCCTCCCGGGAGACCCAGTACTTC.

The CDR3 is CASSPPGAGFQYF. The DNA for the CDR3 is TGTGCCAGCTCACCACCTGGGGCAGGTTTTCAGTACTTC. V is TRBV18 and J is TRBJ2-4; weak D call: TRBD1 (5 bases). Germline values: CDR1 KGHSH, CDR2 LQKENI. The CDR3 runs 13 residues. V lost 0 bases to trimming and J lost 11 bases, with 11 bases between them.

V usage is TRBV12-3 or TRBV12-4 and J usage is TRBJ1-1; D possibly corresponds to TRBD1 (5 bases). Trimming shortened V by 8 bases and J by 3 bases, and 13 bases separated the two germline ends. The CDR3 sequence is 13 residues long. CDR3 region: CASGRGYDTEAFF. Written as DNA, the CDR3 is TGTGCCAGCGGGAGGGGATATGACACTGAAGCTTTCTTT.

The CDR3 DNA sequence: TGTGCCAGCAGCCAAGGGACAGTGAACACTGAAGCTTTCTTT. Residues: CASSQGTVNTEAFF. The chain employs TRBV4-2 and TRBJ1-1; maybe TRBD1 (6 bases). V gave up 1 base and J gave up 0 bases, with 6 bases separating them. Germline CDR1 LGHNA, CDR2 YNFKEQ. This CDR3 spans 14 amino acids.

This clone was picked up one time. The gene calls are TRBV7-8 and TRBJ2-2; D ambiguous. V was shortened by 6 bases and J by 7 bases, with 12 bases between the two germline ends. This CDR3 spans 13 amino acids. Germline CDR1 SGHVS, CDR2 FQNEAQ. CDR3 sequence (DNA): TGTGCCAGCAGACGAATAGAGATCGGGGAGCTGTTTTTT. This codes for CASRRIEIGELFF. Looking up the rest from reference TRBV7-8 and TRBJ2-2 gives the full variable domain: GAGVSQSPRYKVAKRGQDVALRCDPISGHVSLFWYQQALGQGPEFLTYFQNEAQLDKSGLPSDRFFAERPEGSVSTLKIQRTQQEDSAVYLCASRRIEIGELFFGEGSRLTVL.

DNA for the CDR3: TGTGCCAGCATGAGCACAGGGAGATACGAGCAGTACTTC. Amino acids: CASMSTGRYEQYF. This chain connects TRBV6-5 to TRBJ2-7; possible D gene TRBD1, 6 bases. Per the germline V gene, CDR1 is MNHEY and CDR2 is SVGAGI. Trimming removed 7 bases at V and 4 bases at J, with 14 bases between. CDR3 length equals 13 residues.

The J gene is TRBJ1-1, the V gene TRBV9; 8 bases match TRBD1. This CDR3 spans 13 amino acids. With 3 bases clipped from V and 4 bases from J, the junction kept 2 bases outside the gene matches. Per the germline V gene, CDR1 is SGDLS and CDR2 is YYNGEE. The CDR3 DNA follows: TGTGCCAGCAGCGCGACAGGGGCCACTGAAGCTTTCTTT. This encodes CASSATGATEAFF.

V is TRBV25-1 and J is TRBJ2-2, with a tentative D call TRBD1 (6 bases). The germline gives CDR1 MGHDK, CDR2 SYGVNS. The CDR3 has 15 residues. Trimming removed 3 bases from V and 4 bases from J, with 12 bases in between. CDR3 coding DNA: TGTGCCAGCAGTGACCCCAGGACAGCCACCGGGGAGCTGTTTTTT. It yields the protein CASSDPRTATGELFF. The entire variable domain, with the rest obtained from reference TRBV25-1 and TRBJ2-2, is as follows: EADIYQTPRYLVIGTGKKITLECSQTMGHDKMYWYQQDPGMELHLIHYSYGVNSTEKGDLSSESTVSRIRTEHFPLTLESARPSHTSQYLCASSDPRTATGELFFGEGSRLTVL.

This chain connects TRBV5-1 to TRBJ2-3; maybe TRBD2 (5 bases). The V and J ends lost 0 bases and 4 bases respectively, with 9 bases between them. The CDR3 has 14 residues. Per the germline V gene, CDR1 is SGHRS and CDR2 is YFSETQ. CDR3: CASSLAGFADTQYF. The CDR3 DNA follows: TGCGCCAGCAGCTTGGCGGGGTTTGCAGATACGCAGTATTTT.

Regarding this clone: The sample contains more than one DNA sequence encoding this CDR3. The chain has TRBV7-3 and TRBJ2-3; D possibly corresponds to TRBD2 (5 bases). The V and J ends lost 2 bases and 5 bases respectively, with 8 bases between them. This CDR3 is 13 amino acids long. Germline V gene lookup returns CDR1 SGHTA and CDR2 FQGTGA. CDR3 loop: CASSLGRGDTQYF. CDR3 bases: TGTGCCAGCAGCTTAGGCCGGGGAGATACGCAGTATTTT.

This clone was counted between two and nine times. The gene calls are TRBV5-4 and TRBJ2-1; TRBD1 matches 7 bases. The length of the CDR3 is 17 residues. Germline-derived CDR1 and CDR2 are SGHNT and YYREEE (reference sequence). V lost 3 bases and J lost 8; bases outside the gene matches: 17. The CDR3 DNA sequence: TGTGCCAGCAGCTCGTCGACAGGGTACCCCCTCACCGATGAGCAGTTCTTC. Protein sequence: CASSSSTGYPLTDEQFF.

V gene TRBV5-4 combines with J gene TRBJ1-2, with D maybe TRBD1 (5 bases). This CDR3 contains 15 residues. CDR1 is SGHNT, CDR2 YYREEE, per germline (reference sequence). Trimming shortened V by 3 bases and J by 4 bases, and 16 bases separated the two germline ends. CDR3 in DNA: TGTGCCAGCAGCTCGGCGGGATGGGGCCTCTATGGCTACACCTTC. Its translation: CASSSAGWGLYGYTF.